The T cell receptor (beta chain) under discussion was sequenced for a study of T-cell reconstitution after alpha-beta-depleted transplantation in children. Findings and caveats of the study: The study reportedly traced alpha-beta T cells about two months after transplant to several hundred expanded graft clones.

On this clonotype: Its target is not known.

Germline lookup yields CDR1 SGHRS and CDR2 YFSETQ. The CDR3 runs 15 residues. Trimming removed 4 bases at V and 6 bases at J, with 19 bases between. During its preparation, the TCRbeta library received unique molecular identifiers. TCRdb passed the PCR reads through MiXCR, listing each CDR3 protein once. The table has hundreds of thousands of distinct CDR3 sequences, around 23% seen once; the top ten hold 12% to 15%. The chain couples TRBV5-1 to TRBJ1-2, with D possibly being TRBD1 (6 bases). Sequences were derived from PBMCs, mostly from graft donor cells, sampled 360 days after TCRalphabeta/CD19-depleted stem cell transplant. This TCR came from a boy less than two years old who had a stem cell transplant for acute myeloid leukemia, so the T cells may come from the graft donor. CDR3 amino acids: CASSGTTGQGDGYTF. The DNA for the CDR3 is TGCGCCAGCAGCGGGACGACAGGTCAGGGCGATGGCTACACCTTC. The complete variable domain, with remaining parts taken from reference TRBV5-1 and TRBJ1-2, reads KAGVTQTPRYLIKTRGQQVTLSCSPISGHRSVSWYQQTPGQGLQFLFEYFSETQRNKGNFPGRFSGRQFSNSRSEMNVSTLELGDSALYLCASSGTTGQGDGYTFGSGTRLTVV.